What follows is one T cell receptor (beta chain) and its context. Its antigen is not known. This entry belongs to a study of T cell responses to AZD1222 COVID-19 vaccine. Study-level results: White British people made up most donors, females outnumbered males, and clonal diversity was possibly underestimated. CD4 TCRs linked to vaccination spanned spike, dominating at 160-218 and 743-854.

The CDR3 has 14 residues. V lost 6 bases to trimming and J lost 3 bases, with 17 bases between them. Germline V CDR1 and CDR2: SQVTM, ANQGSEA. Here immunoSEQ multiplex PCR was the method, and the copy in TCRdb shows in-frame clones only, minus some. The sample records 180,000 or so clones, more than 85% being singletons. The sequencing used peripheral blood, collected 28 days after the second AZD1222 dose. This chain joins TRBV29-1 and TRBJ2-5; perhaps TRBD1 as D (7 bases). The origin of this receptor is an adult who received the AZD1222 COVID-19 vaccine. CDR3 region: CSVRQGGGEETQYF. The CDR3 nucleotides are TGCAGCGTAAGACAGGGAGGAGGGGAAGAGACCCAGTACTTC.